This T cell receptor beta chain derives from a study of blood T cell repertoires in COVID-19. Study-wide background: Spain, Italy and the United States supplied samples that represented acute and convalescent COVID-19. From T cells, B-cell-depleted T cells, or PBMCs came the material, which was cDNA or gDNA.

In the original processing: Reference gene primer amplification gave nucleated cell count estimates. Only in-frame clones appear in the TCRdb table, and some are missing; sequencing was by immunoSEQ multiplex PCR. V and J calls and clone size come straight from that table; D and trimming were deduced from the DNA. The table lists roughly 30,000 clones, 88% of them singletons. CDR1 and CDR2 from the germline V gene are SGHTA and FQGTGA. V shed 5 bases, J shed 4 bases, and the junction held 7 bases outside the gene matches. CDR3 size: 15 residues. This sequence originates from a human donor in a cohort sampled during active COVID-19. The rearrangement uses TRBV7-3 and TRBJ2-3; 9 nucleotides align to TRBD2. The sample taken for sequencing was peripheral blood. The CDR3 DNA sequence: TGTGCCAGCAGCCGTGCGGGGGGGGCCTCAGATACGCAGTATTTT. Amino acid sequence: CASSRAGGASDTQYF.